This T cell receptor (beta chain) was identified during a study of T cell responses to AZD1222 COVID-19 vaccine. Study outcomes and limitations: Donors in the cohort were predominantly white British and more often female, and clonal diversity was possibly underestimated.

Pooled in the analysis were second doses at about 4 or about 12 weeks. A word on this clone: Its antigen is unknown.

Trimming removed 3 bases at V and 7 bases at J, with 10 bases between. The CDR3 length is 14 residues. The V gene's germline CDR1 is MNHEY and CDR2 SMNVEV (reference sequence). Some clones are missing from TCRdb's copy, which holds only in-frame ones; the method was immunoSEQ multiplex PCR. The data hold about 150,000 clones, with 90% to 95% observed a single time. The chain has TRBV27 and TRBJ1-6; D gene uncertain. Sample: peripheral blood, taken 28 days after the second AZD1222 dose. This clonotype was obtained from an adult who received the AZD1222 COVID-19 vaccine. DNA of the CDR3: TGTGCCAGCAGTTTTTGGACGGGGAATTCACCCCTCCACTTT. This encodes CASSFWTGNSPLHF.